A single sample gave rise to the 10 T cell receptor beta chains below, sequenced in a study of molecular identifiers for immune sequencing clone quantification. In TCRdb, the PCR reads were re-called with MiXCR into one record per CDR3 protein. The sample has 85,000 to 100,000 distinct CDR3 sequences; about 24% are singletons. What was sequenced was naive CD8+ T cells from blood, with Jurkat cell RNA spiked in. Subset in this sample: FACS-sorted CD8+CD4-CCR7+CD45RA+ naive T cells. The receptor source for this set is a human donor in good health. Some libraries in this study had Jurkat cell RNA spiked in.

The count of this clonotype is one. The conserved final phenylalanine or tryptophan is absent from the CDR3, which likely points to a read error. The gene calls are TRBV5-4 and TRBJ1-1, with 9 bases identical to TRBD1. Trimming removed 4 bases from V and 6 bases from J; junction bases left unmatched: 10. CDR1 and CDR2 from the germline V gene are SGHNT and YYREEE (reference sequence). The CDR3 has 15 residues. The CDR3 region has the DNA TGTGCCAGCAGCCCCCGCAACAGGGGGCTCGCTGAAGCTTTCTCT. Translation: CASSPRNRGLAEAFS.

This clonotype appeared many times. The V gene is TRBV7-9, the J gene TRBJ2-3; D gene ambiguous. The CDR3 runs to 13 residues. Germline CDR1 and CDR2: SEHNR and FQNEAQ (reference sequence). Trimming stripped 1 base from V and 0 bases from J, with 2 bases between. CDR3 residues: CASSLVSTDTQYF. As DNA, the CDR3 is TGTGCCAGCAGCTTAGTGAGCACAGATACGCAGTATTTT.

The chain links TRBV19 to TRBJ2-5, with no clear D. Germline V gene lookup returns CDR1 LNHDA and CDR2 SQIVND (reference sequence). V was cut by 4 bases and J by 2 bases, with 2 bases left in between. CDR3 size: 11 residues. CDR3 protein: CASSRQETQYF. The CDR3 nucleotides read TGTGCCAGTAGTAGACAAGAGACCCAGTACTTC.

Turning to this clonotype: One end of the junction is discordant with germline, which a read error may explain. The rearrangement uses TRBV30 and TRBJ2-7, with D perhaps matching TRBD1 or TRBD2 (6 bases each). The CDR3 consists of 15 residues. Germline V lookup: CDR1 GTSNPN, CDR2 SVGIG (reference sequence). CDR3 loop: CAWSVASGGHYAQYF. DNA of the CDR3: TGTGCCTGGAGTGTGGCTAGTGGGGGGCACTACGCGCAGTACTTC.

There are many counts of this clonotype. The chain has TRBV27 and TRBJ2-7; TRBD1 or TRBD2 may be the D gene (6 bases each). CDR1 and CDR2 (germline): MNHEY, SMNVEV (reference sequence). Trimming pared 3 bases from V and 3 bases from J, leaving 12 bases between. The CDR3 contains 14 residues. Here the CDR3 reads CASSFGGPIYEQYF. Here the CDR3 DNA reads TGTGCCAGCAGTTTTGGGGGGCCTATCTACGAGCAGTACTTC.

As for this clonotype: This may be a read error, as it is one base from a much larger clone. The CDR3 does not end in the conserved phenylalanine or tryptophan, so this is likely a read error. This sequence joins TRBV13 and TRBJ1-1, with D uncertain. This CDR3 contains 12 residues. Germline-derived CDR1 and CDR2 are PRHDT and FYEKMQ (reference sequence). The CDR3 nucleotides read TGTGCCAGCAGCCTAGGAGTCGGAGAAGCTTTCCTT. Protein: CASSLGVGEAFL.

The gene calls are TRBV11-1 and TRBJ2-2, with D perhaps given as TRBD1 or TRBD2 (6 bases each). Germline V lookup: CDR1 SGHAT, CDR2 FQDESV (reference sequence). The CDR3 runs 18 residues. V lost 5 bases and J 5 bases, leaving 24 bases between the germline ends. CDR3 residues: CASSPLTTGRRETGELFF. In DNA form, the CDR3 reads TGTGCCAGCAGCCCCCTAACGACAGGCCGGCGGGAAACCGGGGAGCTGTTTTTT.

This clonotype came up a few times. V gene TRBV28 combines with J gene TRBJ1-1; the D gene is possibly TRBD1 (6 bases). V was shortened by 5 bases and J by 3 bases, with 16 bases between the two germline ends. The CDR3 contains 15 residues. Germline V gives CDR1 MDHEN, CDR2 SYDVKM. The CDR3 DNA reads TGTGCCAGCAGTGGGGACTGGGGGCAGGACACTGAAGCTTTCTTT. It specifies CASSGDWGQDTEAFF.

This clonotype has a count of ten or more. The chain employs TRBV30 and TRBJ2-5; no clear D gene. Germline CDR1 reads GTSNPN; CDR2 reads SVGIG (reference sequence). V gave up 2 bases and J gave up 5 bases, with 12 bases separating them. The CDR3 is 13 amino acids. The CDR3 DNA follows: TGTGCCTGGAGTTCTGGGTTTCGGGAGACCCAGTACTTC. Translating gives CAWSSGFRETQYF. The whole variable domain, remainder taken from reference TRBV30 and TRBJ2-5, is SQTIHQWPATLVQPVGSPLSLECTVEGTSNPNLYWYRQAAGRGLQLLFYSVGIGQISSEVPQNLSASRPQDRQFILSSKKLLLSDSGFYLCAWSSGFRETQYFGPGTRLLVL.

The chain employs TRBV29-1 and TRBJ2-2, with D possibly TRBD1 on 6 matching bases. The CDR3 sequence is 13 residues long. The V end lost 6 bases, the J end lost 1 base, and 9 bases lay between the germline ends. Germline V CDR1 and CDR2: SQVTM, ANQGSEA. In DNA, the CDR3 is TGCAGCGTCGGGACAAAGAACACCGGGGAGCTGTTTTTT. Translation: CSVGTKNTGELFF.